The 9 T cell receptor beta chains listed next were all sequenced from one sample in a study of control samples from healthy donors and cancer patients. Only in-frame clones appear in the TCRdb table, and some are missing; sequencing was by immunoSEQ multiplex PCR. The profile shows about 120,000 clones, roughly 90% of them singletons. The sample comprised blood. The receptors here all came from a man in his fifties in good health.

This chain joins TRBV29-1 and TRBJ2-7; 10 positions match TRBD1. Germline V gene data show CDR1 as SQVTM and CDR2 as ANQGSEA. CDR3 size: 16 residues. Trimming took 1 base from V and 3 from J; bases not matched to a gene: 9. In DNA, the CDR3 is TGCAGCGTTGAAGCCTATGGACAGGGGGGAAGCTACGAGCAGTACTTC. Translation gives CSVEAYGQGGSYEQYF.

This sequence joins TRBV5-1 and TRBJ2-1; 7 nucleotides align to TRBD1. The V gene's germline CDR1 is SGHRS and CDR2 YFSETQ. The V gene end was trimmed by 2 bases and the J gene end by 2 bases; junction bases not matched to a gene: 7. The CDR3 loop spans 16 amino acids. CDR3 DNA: TGCGCCAGCAGCTTCGCGTCAGGGGGAACCTACAATGAGCAGTTCTTC. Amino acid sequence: CASSFASGGTYNEQFF.

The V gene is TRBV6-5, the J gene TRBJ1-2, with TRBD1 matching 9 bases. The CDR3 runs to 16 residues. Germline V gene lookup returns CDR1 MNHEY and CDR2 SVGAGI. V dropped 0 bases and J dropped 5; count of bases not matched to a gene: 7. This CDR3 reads CASSYSKYGTGYGYTF. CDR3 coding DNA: TGTGCCAGCAGTTACTCGAAGTACGGGACAGGGTATGGCTACACCTTC.

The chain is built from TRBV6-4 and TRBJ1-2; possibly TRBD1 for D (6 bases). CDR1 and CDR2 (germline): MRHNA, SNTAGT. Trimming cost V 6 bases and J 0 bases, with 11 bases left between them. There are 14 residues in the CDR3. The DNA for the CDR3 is TGTGCCAGCAGGCCGACAGGCACTAACTATGGCTACACCTTC. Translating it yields CASRPTGTNYGYTF.

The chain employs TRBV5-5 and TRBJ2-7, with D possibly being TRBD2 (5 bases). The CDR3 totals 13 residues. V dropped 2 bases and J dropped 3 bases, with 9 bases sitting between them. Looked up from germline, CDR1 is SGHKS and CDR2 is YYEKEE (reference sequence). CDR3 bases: TGTGCCAGCAGCTTACACGGGGACTACGAGCAGTACTTC. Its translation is CASSLHGDYEQYF. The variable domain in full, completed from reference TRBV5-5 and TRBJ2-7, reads DAGVTQSPTHLIKTRGQQVTLRCSPISGHKSVSWYQQVLGQGPQFIFQYYEKEERGRGNFPDRFSARQFPNYSSELNVNALLLGDSALYLCASSLHGDYEQYFGPGTRLTVT.

The CDR3 loop is CASSIVARDTGELFF. DNA of the CDR3: TGTGCCAGTAGTATAGTAGCTAGGGACACCGGGGAGCTGTTTTTT. This sequence joins TRBV19 and TRBJ2-2; D unresolved. Germline V CDR1 and CDR2: LNHDA, SQIVND (reference sequence). The CDR3 length is 15 residues. Trimming took 1 base from V and 3 from J, leaving 9 bases between them. Full variable domain (remainder filled in from reference TRBV19 and TRBJ2-2): DGGITQSPKYLFRKEGQNVTLSCEQNLNHDAMYWYRQDPGQGLRLIYYSQIVNDFQKGDIAEGYSVSREKKESFPLTVTSAQKNPTAFYLCASSIVARDTGELFFGEGSRLTVL.

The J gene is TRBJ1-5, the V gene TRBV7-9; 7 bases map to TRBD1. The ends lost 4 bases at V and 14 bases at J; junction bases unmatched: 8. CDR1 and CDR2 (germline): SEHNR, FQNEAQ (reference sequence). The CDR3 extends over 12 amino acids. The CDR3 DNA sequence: TGTGCCAGCAGCTACTCACCGGGACAGAAGCATTTT. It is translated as CASSYSPGQKHF.

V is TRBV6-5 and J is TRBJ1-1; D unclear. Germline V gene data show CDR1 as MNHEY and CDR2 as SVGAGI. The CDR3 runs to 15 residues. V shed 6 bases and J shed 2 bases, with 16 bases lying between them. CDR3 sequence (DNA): TGTGCCAGCAGCCCCCTGGTGAGGAGTAACACTGAAGCTTTCTTT. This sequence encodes CASSPLVRSNTEAFF.

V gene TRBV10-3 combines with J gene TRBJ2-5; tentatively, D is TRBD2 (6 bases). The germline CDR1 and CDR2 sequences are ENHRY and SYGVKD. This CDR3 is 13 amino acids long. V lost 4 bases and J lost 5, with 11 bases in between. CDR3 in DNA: TGTGCCATCAGTGGGGGACTGGAGGAGACCCAGTACTTC. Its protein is CAISGGLEETQYF.